This TCR beta chain comes out of a study of OX40 agonist ivuxolimab in advanced cancers. Drawing of blood for sampling happened at baseline, at cycle 4 day 1, and at cycle 7 day 1. This CDR3 comprises 14 residues. In germline, CDR1 is LNHDA, CDR2 SQIVND (reference sequence). Trimming shortened V by 6 bases and J by 0 bases, and 10 bases separated the two germline ends. Here immunoSEQ multiplex PCR was the method, and the copy in TCRdb shows in-frame clones only, minus some. The sample includes around 30,000 clones, around nine tenths of them seen just once. This receptor was identified in an adult with an advanced solid tumor such as melanoma, head and neck, liver or kidney cancer. This rearrangement joins TRBV19 to TRBJ2-3; D unclear. Here the sequenced sample was CD4+ or CD8+ T cells sorted from blood, taken in a trial of the OX40 agonist ivuxolimab. CDR3 DNA sequence: TGTGCCAGTAGCTCAGAGACTAGCACAGATACGCAGTATTTT. This sequence encodes CASSSETSTDTQYF. Variable domain in full (rest from reference TRBV19 and TRBJ2-3): DGGITQSPKYLFRKEGQNVTLSCEQNLNHDAMYWYRQDPGQGLRLIYYSQIVNDFQKGDIAEGYSVSREKKESFPLTVTSAQKNPTAFYLCASSSETSTDTQYFGPGTRLTVL.